This T cell receptor (beta chain) was recovered during a study of identical twins. Study observations and caveats: While abundant cord blood beta clonotypes carried fewer insertions, memory repertoires showed no such pattern.

TCRdb fed the 5' RACE reads into MiXCR, producing one record per CDR3 protein. The sample has hundreds of thousands of distinct CDR3 sequences, approximately 9% seen once; the top ten hold 0.85% to 1%. This clonotype was counted at least ten times. Its antigen remains unknown. These data were also filed under a second study, of yellow fever vaccine responses in identical twins.

The source material was PBMCs. This TCR was recovered from a woman between 18 and 29 years old in good health.

The CDR3 is CASRKDGTDTQYF. The CDR3 DNA reads TGCGCCAGCAGGAAGGATGGCACAGATACGCAGTATTTT. The J gene is TRBJ2-3, the V gene TRBV5-1; D not certain. V was trimmed by 5 bases and J by 1 base, leaving 8 bases between them. The CDR3 is made up of 13 amino acids. Germline assignment: CDR1 SGHRS and CDR2 YFSETQ.